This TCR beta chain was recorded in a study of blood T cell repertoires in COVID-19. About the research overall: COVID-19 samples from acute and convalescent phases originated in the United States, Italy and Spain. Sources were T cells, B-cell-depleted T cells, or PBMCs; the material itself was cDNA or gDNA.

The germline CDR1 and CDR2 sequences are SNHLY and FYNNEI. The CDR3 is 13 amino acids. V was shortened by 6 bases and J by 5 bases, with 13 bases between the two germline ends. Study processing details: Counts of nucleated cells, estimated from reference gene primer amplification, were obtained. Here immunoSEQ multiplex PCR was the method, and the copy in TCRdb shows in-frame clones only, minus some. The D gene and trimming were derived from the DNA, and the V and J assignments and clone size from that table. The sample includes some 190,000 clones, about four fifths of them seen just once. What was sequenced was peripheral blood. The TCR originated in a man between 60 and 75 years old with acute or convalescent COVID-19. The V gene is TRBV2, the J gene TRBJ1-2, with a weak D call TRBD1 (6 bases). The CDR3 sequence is CASRPDSDYGYTF. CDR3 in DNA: TGTGCCAGCAGACCGGACAGCGATTATGGCTACACCTTC.